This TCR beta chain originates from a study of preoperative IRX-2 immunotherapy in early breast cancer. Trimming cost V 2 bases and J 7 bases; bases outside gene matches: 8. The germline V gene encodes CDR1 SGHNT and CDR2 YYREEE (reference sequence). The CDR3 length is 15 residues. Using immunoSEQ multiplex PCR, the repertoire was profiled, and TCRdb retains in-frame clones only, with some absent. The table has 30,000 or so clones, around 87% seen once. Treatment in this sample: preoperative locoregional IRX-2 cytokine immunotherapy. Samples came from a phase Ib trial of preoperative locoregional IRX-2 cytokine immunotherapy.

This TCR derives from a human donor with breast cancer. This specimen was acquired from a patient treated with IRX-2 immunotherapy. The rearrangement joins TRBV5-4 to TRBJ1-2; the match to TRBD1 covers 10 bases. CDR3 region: CASSLAGQGVVGYTF. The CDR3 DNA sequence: TGTGCCAGCAGCTTAGCAGGACAGGGGGTAGTTGGCTACACCTTC.